This T cell receptor (beta chain) was profiled in a study of Tregs in tolerant kidney transplant recipients (dated by TCRdb to between 2018 and 2021). With regard to the full study: Before combined kidney and bone marrow transplantation, this study identified donor-specific regulatory T cells using TCRbeta sequencing and then followed those same cells after transplant. In a few healthy controls, several methods of expanding Tregs specific for an allogeneic donor were compared by TCRbeta repertoire sequencing. Overall study outcomes, separate from this receptor: Expanding Tregs with activated donor B cells appeared to identify the most biologically relevant and donor-specific TCRbeta repertoire. Biological reproducibility was not directly addressed, though technical replication error appeared minimal. Because the study included only a small number of patients, the results must be confirmed in larger populations and under other immunosuppression protocols.

The germline V gene encodes CDR1 SGHRS and CDR2 YFSETQ. The CDR3 spans 13 residues, from the cysteine through the phenylalanine. The CDR3 DNA has 39 bases and is translated from base 1. V is shortened by 3 bases, J by 4 bases, and the region joining them spans 8 bases. Regarding this clone: Its cognate antigen has yet to be identified. Qualities for individual bases were not recorded, and no much larger clone is one base off.

Thawed PBMCs were FACS-sorted into unstimulated Tregs (CD4+CD25+CD127-), CD4+ non-Tregs (CD4+CD25-), CD4 cells and CD8 cells. Before Treg sorting, thawed PBMCs were rested overnight at 37°C with around 220 IU/ml IL-2. Healthy control blood was obtained either as purchased buffy coats or from healthy volunteers. Healthy control blood was processed to PBMCs by Ficoll density gradient and cryopreserved, and patient PBMCs were collected before and after transplant. Genomic DNA was extracted from sorted cells with the QIAGEN DNeasy Blood and Tissue Kit for TCRbeta CDR3 sequencing. High-throughput TCRbeta CDR3 sequencing, including PCR amplification with bias correction and internal controls, was performed commercially through immunoSEQ. The authors' pipeline ran thus. Unique productive TCRbeta sequences were defined by CDR3 nucleotide sequence where primers matched, and otherwise by CDR3 amino acid sequence together with Vbeta and Jbeta genes. As a correction for sorting error, sequences shared between sorted populations at a frequency ratio of 2:1 or less were discarded, and the remaining shared sequences were assigned to the higher population. A sequence was defined as donor-reactive if the sequence was expanded at least 5-fold in CFSE-low cells compared with unstimulated cells and had a frequency of at least 0.01% in CFSE-low cells. Jensen-Shannon divergence calculated on the top 100 TCRbeta sequences ranked by frequency was used to measure repertoire divergence. When a sample had multiple sequencing runs, each run was corrected for sorting error separately and the runs were then pooled. TCRdb took over this immuneACCESS table, retaining in-frame rearrangements with V and J assigned. Such tables are incomplete; in checked studies, under half of the missing clones stem from an unresolved V gene, and the remainder is unexplained. V, J and clone size are taken as reported in that table, and D and trimming were inferred from the DNA itself. The sample profile shows roughly 49,000 clones; about 89% of them were found once. The top ten constitute 0.6% to 0.7% of the sample.

The TCR comes from a human donor in good health. The sample comprised Tregs from blood. The sequence links TRBV5-1 to TRBJ1-5; TRBD1 is perhaps the D gene, given 5 matching bases. This receptor has the CDR3 CASSSGLNQPQHF. The sequence in DNA is TGCGCCAGCAGCTCGGGGCTAAATCAGCCCCAGCATTTT.